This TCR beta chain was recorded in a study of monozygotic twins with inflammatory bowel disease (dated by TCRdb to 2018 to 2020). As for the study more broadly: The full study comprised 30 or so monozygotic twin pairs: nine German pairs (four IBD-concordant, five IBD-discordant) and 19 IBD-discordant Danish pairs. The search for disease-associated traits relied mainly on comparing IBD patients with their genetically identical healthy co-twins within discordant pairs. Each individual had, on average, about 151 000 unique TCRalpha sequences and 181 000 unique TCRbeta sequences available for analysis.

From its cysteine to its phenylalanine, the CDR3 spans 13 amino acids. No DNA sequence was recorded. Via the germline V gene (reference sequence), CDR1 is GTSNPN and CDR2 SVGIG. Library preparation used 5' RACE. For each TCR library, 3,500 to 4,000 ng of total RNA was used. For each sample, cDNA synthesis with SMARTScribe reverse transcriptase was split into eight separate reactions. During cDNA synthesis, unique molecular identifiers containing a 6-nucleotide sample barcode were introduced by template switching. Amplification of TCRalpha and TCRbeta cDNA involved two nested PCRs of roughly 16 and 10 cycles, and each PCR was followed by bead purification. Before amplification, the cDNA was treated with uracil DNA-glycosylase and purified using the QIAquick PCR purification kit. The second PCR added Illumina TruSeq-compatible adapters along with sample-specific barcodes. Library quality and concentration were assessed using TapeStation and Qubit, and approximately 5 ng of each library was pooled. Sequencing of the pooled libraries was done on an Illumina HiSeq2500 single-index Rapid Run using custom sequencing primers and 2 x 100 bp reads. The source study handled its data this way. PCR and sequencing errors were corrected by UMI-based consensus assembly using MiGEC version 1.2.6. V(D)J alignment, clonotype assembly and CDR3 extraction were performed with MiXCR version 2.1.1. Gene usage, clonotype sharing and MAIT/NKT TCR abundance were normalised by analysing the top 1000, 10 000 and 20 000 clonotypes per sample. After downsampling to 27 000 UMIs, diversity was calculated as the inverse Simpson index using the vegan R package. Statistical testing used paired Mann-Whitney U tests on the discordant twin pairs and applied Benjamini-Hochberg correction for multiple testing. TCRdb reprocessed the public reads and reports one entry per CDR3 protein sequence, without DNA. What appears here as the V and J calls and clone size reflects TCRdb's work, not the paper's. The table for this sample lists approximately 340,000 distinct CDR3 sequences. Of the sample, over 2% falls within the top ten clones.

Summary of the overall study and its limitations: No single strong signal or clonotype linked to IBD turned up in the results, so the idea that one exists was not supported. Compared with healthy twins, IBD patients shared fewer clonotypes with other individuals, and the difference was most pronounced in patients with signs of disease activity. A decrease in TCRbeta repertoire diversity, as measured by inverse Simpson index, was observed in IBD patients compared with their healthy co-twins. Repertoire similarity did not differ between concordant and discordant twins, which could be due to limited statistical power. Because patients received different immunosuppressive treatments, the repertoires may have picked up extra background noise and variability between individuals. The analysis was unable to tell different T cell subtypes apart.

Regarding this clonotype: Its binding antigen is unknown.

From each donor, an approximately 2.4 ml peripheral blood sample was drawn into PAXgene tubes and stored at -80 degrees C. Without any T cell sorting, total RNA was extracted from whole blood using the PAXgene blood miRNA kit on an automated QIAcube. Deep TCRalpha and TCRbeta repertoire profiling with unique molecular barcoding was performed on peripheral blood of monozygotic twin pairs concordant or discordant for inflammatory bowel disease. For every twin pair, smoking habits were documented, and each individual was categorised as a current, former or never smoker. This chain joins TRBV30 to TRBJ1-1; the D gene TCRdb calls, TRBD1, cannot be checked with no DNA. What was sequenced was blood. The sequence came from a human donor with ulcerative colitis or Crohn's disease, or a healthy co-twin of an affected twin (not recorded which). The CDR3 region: CAWGTGAITEAFF.